These T cell receptor beta chains were read from a single sample in a study of CD8 T cells in ankylosing spondylitis. TCRdb independently ran MiXCR on the 5' RACE reads; one entry per CDR3 protein. In the table there are about 250,000 distinct CDR3 sequences, roughly a third of which are singletons. Sequenced input: blood, either unsorted or a sorted T cell fraction (not recorded which). The receptors here all came from a male donor with ankylosing spondylitis or in good health (not recorded which). The CDR3 runs from the conserved cysteine through the conserved F or W. D genes are given only for firm matches. Rows give clone size only sometimes, using once, few, many, or a class for an expanded clone.

cdr3_length	d_call	clone_size	v_call	j_call	cdr3_aa	cdr3_nt
17	-	-	TRBV9	TRBJ2-1	CASSPRAGGGRYNEQFF	TGTGCCAGCAGCCCCCGGGCAGGGGGGGGGAGATACAATGAGCAGTTCTTC
18	-	-	TRBV6-5	TRBJ1-6	CASSYDYGRDSYNSPLHF	TGTGCCAGCAGTTACGATTACGGTCGAGATTCGTATAATTCACCCCTCCACTTT
11	-	many	TRBV29-1	TRBJ1-1	CSVVLWEEAFF	TGCAGCGTTGTCTTGTGGGAAGAAGCTTTCTTT
15	TRBD2	few	TRBV20-1	TRBJ2-7	CSARGTSGFSYEQYF	TGCAGTGCTAGAGGGACTAGCGGCTTTTCCTACGAGCAGTACTTC
10	-	few	TRBV20-1	TRBJ2-1	CSASSGEQFF	TGCAGTGCTAGTAGCGGTGAGCAGTTCTTC
14	-	-	TRBV12-3/TRBV12-4	TRBJ1-1	CASKSQQVNTEAFF	TGTGCCAGCAAATCCCAACAGGTGAACACTGAAGCTTTCTTT
17	-	many	TRBV6-1	TRBJ1-5	CASRPDLTEYSNQPQHF	TGTGCCAGCAGACCAGACCTGACAGAGTATAGCAATCAGCCCCAGCATTTT
15	TRBD2	-	TRBV6-1	TRBJ2-3	CASIRLAGVPDTQYF	TGTGCCAGCATTCGACTAGCGGGGGTACCAGATACGCAGTATTTT
13	TRBD1	few	TRBV7-2	TRBJ2-1	CASSRTGNGEQFF	TGTGCCAGCAGCCGGACAGGGAATGGTGAGCAGTTCTTC
14	-	few	TRBV29-1	TRBJ1-2	CSVEALGRSRGYTF	TGCAGCGTTGAAGCTTTGGGCAGGAGTCGCGGCTACACCTTC
13	-	-	TRBV5-1	TRBJ2-1	CASSLALGNEQFF	TGCGCCAGCAGCTTGGCCTTGGGGAATGAGCAGTTCTTC
15	-	-	TRBV5-1	TRBJ2-2	CASSPGTLGGGELFF	TGCGCCAGCAGCCCCGGGACTCTCGGAGGCGGGGAGCTGTTTTTT
16	-	-	TRBV6-5	TRBJ1-2	CASSYSELGAGYGYTF	TGTGCCAGCAGTTACTCGGAGCTGGGGGCTGGCTATGGCTACACCTTC
13	-	-	TRBV14	TRBJ2-5	CASSQVGRETQYF	TGTGCCAGCAGCCAAGTAGGACGAGAGACCCAGTACTTC
14	TRBD1	-	TRBV9	TRBJ2-1	CASSRTGSGNEQFF	TGTGCCAGCAGCCGGACAGGGAGCGGCAATGAGCAGTTCTTC
16	TRBD2	-	TRBV5-6	TRBJ2-5	CASSLAPSGPEETQYF	TGTGCCAGCAGCTTGGCCCCTAGCGGCCCGGAAGAGACCCAGTACTTC
13	-	-	TRBV30	TRBJ2-1	CAWSVLLDNEQFF	TGTGCCTGGAGTGTTCTTCTAGACAATGAGCAGTTCTTC
11	-	few	TRBV12-3/TRBV12-4	TRBJ2-1	CATVRRNEQFF	TGTGCCACCGTCAGGAGGAATGAGCAGTTCTTC
13	-	-	TRBV6-1	TRBJ1-5	CASSQGYIQPQHF	TGTGCCAGCAGCCAGGGGTACATTCAGCCCCAGCATTTT
16	-	few	TRBV5-1	TRBJ1-1	CASSPGGQVRNTEAFF	TGCGCCAGCAGCCCCGGGGGCCAAGTGAGGAACACTGAAGCTTTCTTT
14	-	few	TRBV6-5	TRBJ2-3	CASSYSSYPDTQYF	TGTGCCAGCAGTTACTCGAGCTACCCAGATACGCAGTATTTT
14	TRBD1	few	TRBV12-3/TRBV12-4	TRBJ2-5	CASSSTGSEETQYF	TGTGCCAGCAGTTCGACAGGGTCCGAGGAGACCCAGTACTTC